A selection of T cell receptor beta chains follows, all from one sample in a study of Ad26.COV2.S vaccination and SARS-CoV-2 variants. The assay was immunoSEQ multiplex PCR, and TCRdb's table has in-frame clones only and misses some. The table lists around 400,000 clones, about nine tenths of them singletons. The material was peripheral blood, obtained in a trial of Ad26.COV2.S vaccine versus placebo. These receptors originate from a person between 18 and 65 years old who received the Ad26.COV2.S COVID-19 vaccine or a placebo. The CDR3 runs from the conserved cysteine through the conserved F or W. D genes are given only for firm matches. Clone size is not always given. Where it is, it says once, few, many or a class for expanded clones.

j_gene,abundance,v_gene,d_gene,CDR3aa,CDR3nt
TRBJ1-1,.,TRBV28,.,CASTPPPDSLNTEAFF,TGTGCCAGCACCCCTCCTCCCGATTCGCTGAACACTGAAGCTTTCTTT
TRBJ1-2,.,TRBV27,.,CATPRGGDPWGFNYGYTF,TGTGCCACCCCGAGGGGGGGTGATCCCTGGGGCTTCAACTATGGCTACACCTTC
TRBJ1-5,.,TRBV30,TRBD1,CAWRTTGAPNQPQHF,TGTGCCTGGAGGACTACAGGGGCACCGAATCAGCCCCAGCATTTT
TRBJ2-6,.,TRBV29-1,TRBD1,CSVRDSSFSGANVLTF,TGCAGCGTTAGGGACAGCTCTTTCTCTGGGGCCAACGTCCTGACTTTC
TRBJ1-2,.,TRBV2,.,CASAVGPNYGYTF,TGTGCCAGCGCAGTGGGTCCTAACTATGGCTACACCTTC
TRBJ2-3,once,TRBV28,TRBD2,CASSSLLAGGQQTQYF,TGTGCCAGCAGTTCATTACTAGCGGGAGGGCAGCAAACGCAGTATTTT
TRBJ1-4,few,TRBV15,.,CATRPGTANEKLFF,TGTGCCACCAGACCAGGGACGGCCAATGAAAAACTGTTTTTT
TRBJ1-2,.,TRBV19,.,CASMHNYGYTF,TGTGCCAGTATGCATAACTATGGCTACACCTTC
TRBJ2-3,.,TRBV6-5,.,CASSYSNRGGTDTQYF,TGTGCCAGCAGTTACTCGAACAGGGGAGGAACAGATACGCAGTATTTT
TRBJ2-7,.,TRBV28,.,CASSARDTAYEQYF,TGTGCCAGCAGTGCCAGGGACACCGCCTACGAGCAGTACTTC
TRBJ2-3,few,TRBV30,TRBD2,CAWSTRASGRTDTQYF,TGTGCCTGGAGTACCCGGGCTAGCGGGAGAACAGATACGCAGTATTTT
TRBJ2-2,.,TRBV5-1,TRBD2,CASSFSSGENTGELFF,TGCGCCAGCAGCTTTTCTAGCGGGGAGAACACCGGGGAGCTGTTTTTT
TRBJ2-7,.,TRBV3-1/TRBV3-2,TRBD1,CASSQETGAYEQYF,TGTGCCAGCAGCCAAGAGACAGGGGCTTACGAGCAGTACTTC
TRBJ1-6,.,TRBV3-1/TRBV3-2,TRBD1,CASSPRDRGNSPLHF,TGTGCCAGCAGCCCTCGGGACAGGGGTAACTCACCCCTCCACTTT
TRBJ1-4,.,TRBV2,.,CASSESGGSNEKLFF,TGTGCCAGCAGTGAATCGGGCGGAAGTAATGAAAAACTGTTTTTT
TRBJ2-3,.,TRBV7-8,.,CASSLEGATDTQYF,TGTGCCAGCAGCTTGGAGGGGGCCACAGATACGCAGTATTTT
TRBJ1-3,.,TRBV30,TRBD1,CAWNWGQGTGNTIYF,TGTGCCTGGAACTGGGGACAGGGAACGGGAAACACCATATATTTT
TRBJ1-1,few,TRBV11-2,.,CASSLYRSATEAFF,TGTGCCAGCAGCTTATACAGGTCGGCCACTGAAGCTTTCTTT
TRBJ1-2,.,TRBV3-1/TRBV3-2,.,CGTGHDYGYTF,TGTGGGACGGGGCATGACTATGGCTACACCTTC
TRBJ1-6,.,TRBV7-2,.,CASSLVRDGLYNSPLHF,TGTGCCAGCAGCTTAGTCAGGGACGGTCTCTATAATTCACCCCTCCACTTT
TRBJ2-1,.,TRBV5-4,.,CASSSTAINEQFF,TGTGCCAGCAGCTCGACAGCCATCAATGAGCAGTTCTTC
TRBJ1-5,.,TRBV28,TRBD1,CASSFRTGGNQPQHF,TGTGCCAGCAGTTTTCGGACAGGGGGCAATCAGCCCCAGCATTTT
TRBJ1-6,.,TRBV2,.,CASSERRGPLHF,TGTGCCAGCAGTGAAAGGAGGGGACCCCTCCACTTT
TRBJ1-3,.,TRBV11-2,.,CASSSRQVGGNTIYF,TGTGCCAGCAGCTCCCGGCAGGTGGGGGGAAACACCATATATTTT
TRBJ2-5,.,TRBV7-2,.,CASSLDPTSRETQYF,TGTGCCAGCAGCTTGGACCCTACTAGCCGGGAGACCCAGTACTTC
TRBJ2-7,.,TRBV12-3/TRBV12-4,.,CASSRLYGGVQYF,TGTGCCAGCAGCCGCCTATACGGCGGGGTGCAGTACTTC
TRBJ1-5,few,TRBV6-1,.,CASSEWIRPSNQPQHF,TGTGCCAGCAGTGAATGGATACGTCCTAGCAATCAGCCCCAGCATTTT
TRBJ2-3,once,TRBV5-1,.,CASSLEVSRASTDTQYF,TGCGCCAGCAGCTTGGAAGTGTCGCGGGCTAGCACAGATACGCAGTATTTT
TRBJ2-7,.,TRBV2,.,CASSSGPSHSYEQYF,TGTGCCAGCAGCTCCGGTCCATCCCACTCCTACGAGCAGTACTTC
TRBJ1-4,.,TRBV3-1/TRBV3-2,TRBD1,CASSYQDRGEKLFF,TGTGCCAGCAGCTACCAGGACAGGGGTGAAAAACTGTTTTTT
TRBJ2-2,.,TRBV6-2/TRBV6-3,TRBD2,CASSYSSPPGASGRAGELFF,TGTGCCAGCAGTTACTCGTCCCCGCCAGGGGCTAGCGGGAGAGCCGGGGAGCTGTTTTTT
TRBJ2-1,once,TRBV9,.,CASSVPTRDEQFF,TGTGCCAGCAGCGTCCCCACACGAGATGAGCAGTTCTTC
TRBJ2-3,.,TRBV29-1,.,CSVVWGWGTDTQYF,TGCAGCGTTGTTTGGGGTTGGGGCACAGATACGCAGTATTTT